The 20 T cell receptor beta chains given below trace back to one sample, sequenced in a study of blood T cell repertoires in COVID-19. Assay used: immunoSEQ multiplex PCR; TCRdb lists only in-frame clones, some missing. The repertoire has approximately 180,000 clones, approximately 89% of them found once; the top ten carry approximately 2.3%. The sequenced material came from PBMCs or T cells enriched from blood (not recorded which). The source is a woman aged 40-49 years with acute COVID-19.

The chain links TRBV21-1 to TRBJ2-7; the D call TRBD2 from the table was never checked on the DNA. TRBV21-1 is a listed pseudogene. The CDR3 totals 13 residues. CDR3 sequence: CANLAGITYEQYF. CDR3 bases: TGTGCCAACCTAGCGGGGATTACCTACGAGCAGTACTTC.

This clone was found once. In DNA form, the CDR3 reads TGTGCCTGGAGTGTGCGGGGAGCCGGGGAGCTGTTTTTT. Its translation: CAWSVRGAGELFF. The J gene is TRBJ2-2, the V gene TRBV30; possible D gene TRBD2, 6 bases. Germline V gene lookup returns CDR1 GTSNPN and CDR2 SVGIG (reference sequence). Between the trimmed V and J ends, which lost 0 bases and 6 bases, there was a span of 8 bases. This CDR3 is built from 13 residues.

This chain uses TRBV27 with TRBJ2-6, with 10 bases identical to TRBD2. This CDR3 has 19 residues. Trimming removed 6 bases from V and 4 bases from J; junction bases left unmatched: 15. Germline CDR1 and CDR2: MNHEY and SMNVEV (reference sequence). The CDR3 DNA is TGTGCCAGCAGCCCAACTCCGGGACTAGCGTCTCCCGGGGCCAACGTCCTGACTTTC. Protein sequence: CASSPTPGLASPGANVLTF.

This chain connects TRBV5-1 to TRBJ2-7, with 7 positions matching TRBD1. Germline trimming cut 2 bases from V and 4 bases from J; bases unmatched to any gene: 6. CDR3 length equals 14 residues. Germline values: CDR1 SGHRS, CDR2 YFSETQ. The chain's CDR3 is CASSFGTDRYEQYF. CDR3 nucleotide sequence: TGCGCCAGCAGCTTCGGGACAGACAGGTACGAGCAGTACTTC.

The rearrangement uses TRBV19 and TRBJ2-1, with 12 bases aligning to TRBD2. The CDR3 runs 17 residues. The germline CDR1 and CDR2 sequences are LNHDA and SQIVND (reference sequence). With V trimmed by 6 bases and J by 6 bases, 12 bases remained unmatched. The DNA for the CDR3 is TGTGCCAGTAGGGCTAGCGGGAGGGCCCAAAGTCTCAATGAGCAGTTCTTC. Translated: CASRASGRAQSLNEQFF. The full variable domain, rest sourced from reference TRBV19 and TRBJ2-1, is DGGITQSPKYLFRKEGQNVTLSCEQNLNHDAMYWYRQDPGQGLRLIYYSQIVNDFQKGDIAEGYSVSREKKESFPLTVTSAQKNPTAFYLCASRASGRAQSLNEQFFGPGTRLTVL.

The chain carries TRBV28 and TRBJ1-1; no firm D call. This CDR3 contains 12 residues. Germline CDR1 is MDHEN and CDR2 is SYDVKM. Trimming shortened V by 6 bases and J by 7 bases, and 12 bases separated the two germline ends. CDR3 bases: TGTGCCAGCAGCGAGATCATTTTTGAAGCTTTCTTT. This sequence encodes CASSEIIFEAFF.

The V gene is TRBV2, the J gene TRBJ2-2, with 11 nucleotides matching TRBD1. CDR1 and CDR2 from the germline V gene are SNHLY and FYNNEI. CDR3 size: 15 residues. With V trimmed by 5 bases and J by 7 bases, 6 bases remained unmatched. DNA of the CDR3: TGTGCCAGCAGTTTGGACAGGGGGCGGATCGGGGAGCTGTTTTTT. Amino acids: CASSLDRGRIGELFF.

The chain is built from TRBV5-1 and TRBJ2-1, with D possibly matching TRBD2 (6 bases). The CDR3 has 15 residues. Germline CDR1 and CDR2: SGHRS and YFSETQ. V shed 3 bases and J shed 6 bases, with 16 bases lying between them. As DNA, the CDR3 is TGCGCCAGCAGCTGGGTGAGCGGAGCGGGCAATGAGCAGTTCTTC. It codes for CASSWVSGAGNEQFF.

The chain has TRBV4-3 and TRBJ2-1; perhaps TRBD2 as D (5 bases). CDR3 length equals 14 residues. Trimming pared 1 base from V and 7 bases from J, leaving 11 bases between. The germline CDR1 and CDR2 sequences are LGHNA and YSLEER. The CDR3 here is CASSQAGVRNEQFF. CDR3 nucleotide sequence: TGCGCCAGCAGCCAAGCCGGGGTCAGGAATGAGCAGTTCTTC.

The chain employs TRBV6-5 and TRBJ2-2; D possibly corresponds to TRBD2 (6 bases). The V end was cut by 2 bases, the J end by 5 bases, with 15 bases between. Per the germline V gene, CDR1 is MNHEY and CDR2 is SVGAGI. The length of the CDR3 is 16 residues. The CDR3 loop reads CASSYGGSRTTGELFF. The CDR3 coding sequence is TGTGCCAGCAGTTACGGGGGGTCCAGGACGACCGGGGAGCTGTTTTTT.

The chain carries TRBV3-1 (or the pseudogene TRBV3-2) and TRBJ1-2; TRBD1 is a possible D gene (5 bases). Between the trimmed V and J ends, which lost 4 bases and 6 bases, there was a span of 15 bases. The length of the CDR3 is 14 residues. Germline V gives CDR1 LGHDT, CDR2 YNNKEL (reference sequence). CDR3 amino acids: CASSRWSGYHGYTF. DNA for the CDR3: TGTGCCAGCAGCCGATGGTCAGGGTATCATGGCTACACCTTC.

This clone has only one observation. The chain joins TRBV6-5 to TRBJ2-1, with a weak D call TRBD2 (6 bases). Trimming pared 6 bases from V and 8 bases from J, leaving 17 bases between. From germline, CDR1 is MNHEY and CDR2 SVGAGI. The CDR3 has 14 residues. As DNA, the CDR3 is TGTGCCAGCAGGTGGTTTAGCGGCAATTATGAGCAGTTCTTC. Translating gives CASRWFSGNYEQFF.

This sequence joins TRBV18 and TRBJ1-1; TRBD1 matches 10 bases. CDR3 length: 19 amino acids. CDR1 KGHSH and CDR2 LQKENI come from the germline V gene. With 1 base clipped from V and 0 bases from J, the junction kept 11 bases outside the gene matches. The CDR3 coding sequence is TGTGCCAGCTCACCACGAATCGGGACAGGGGCCGATATGAACACTGAAGCTTTCTTT. Protein: CASSPRIGTGADMNTEAFF.

The J gene is TRBJ1-1, the V gene TRBV7-3, with D unclear. CDR3 length: 13 residues. In germline, CDR1 is SGHTA, CDR2 FQGTGA. V was cut by 0 bases and J by 6 bases, with 8 bases left in between. CDR3 bases: TGTGCCAGCAGCTTAACCAAGTCGGCTGAAGCTTTCTTT. Protein sequence: CASSLTKSAEAFF.

The chain couples TRBV6-6 to TRBJ2-7; 9 bases are a match to TRBD2. CDR3 length equals 15 residues. V was clipped by 5 bases and J by 3 bases; unmatched bases: 8. The germline CDR1 and CDR2 sequences are MNHNY and SVGAGI (reference sequence). The CDR3 loop is CASSPYSGGGYEQYF. The CDR3 DNA reads TGTGCCAGCAGTCCCTATAGCGGGGGTGGCTACGAGCAGTACTTC.

The J gene is TRBJ2-7, the V gene TRBV28, with 11 bases aligning to TRBD1. Per germline, CDR1 MDHEN and CDR2 SYDVKM. The CDR3 consists of 16 residues. J gave up 5 bases and V 5 bases, and 11 bases lay outside the gene matches. The CDR3 region has the DNA TGTGCCAGCAGTACATCCGGGACAGGGGGAAGAAACGAGCAGTACTTC. Translating gives CASSTSGTGGRNEQYF.

This chain links TRBV24-1 with TRBJ2-1; a possible D gene is TRBD1 (5 bases). The CDR3 loop spans 15 amino acids. Germline V gene data show CDR1 as KGHDR and CDR2 as SFDVKD. V lost 1 base and J 5 bases, leaving 11 bases between the germline ends. The CDR3 DNA reads TGTGCCACCAGTGATTTCCGCCAGGGAAACAATGAGCAGTTCTTC. This encodes CATSDFRQGNNEQFF.

The V gene is TRBV18, the J gene TRBJ2-3; the D gene is possibly TRBD2 (5 bases). The V and J ends lost 4 bases and 5 bases respectively, with 13 bases between them. The CDR3 runs to 14 residues. Germline V lookup: CDR1 KGHSH, CDR2 LQKENI. The CDR3 bases are TGTGCCAGCTCACAACTAGGATCTGTAGATACGCAGTATTTT. It translates to CASSQLGSVDTQYF.

A single count supports this clone. V gene TRBV5-6 combines with J gene TRBJ2-7; TRBD1 agrees at 7 bases. CDR1 SGHDT and CDR2 YYEEEE come from the germline V gene. J was trimmed by 0 bases and V by 3 bases; bases with no gene match: 6. The CDR3 has 15 amino acids. CDR3 bases: TGTGCCAGCAGCTACGGGACAGACACCTCCTACGAGCAGTACTTC. It is translated as CASSYGTDTSYEQYF.

The chain is built from TRBV3-1 (or the pseudogene TRBV3-2) and TRBJ2-3, with 7 bases fitting TRBD2. The V segment lost 1 base and the J segment 0 bases; nucleotides outside the gene matches: 13. CDR1 and CDR2 (germline): LGHDT, YNNKEL (reference sequence). The CDR3 is 19 residues long. This CDR3 reads CASSQVAIGRLASTDTQYF. In DNA, the CDR3 is TGTGCCAGCAGCCAAGTAGCGATCGGGAGACTAGCCAGCACAGATACGCAGTATTTT.